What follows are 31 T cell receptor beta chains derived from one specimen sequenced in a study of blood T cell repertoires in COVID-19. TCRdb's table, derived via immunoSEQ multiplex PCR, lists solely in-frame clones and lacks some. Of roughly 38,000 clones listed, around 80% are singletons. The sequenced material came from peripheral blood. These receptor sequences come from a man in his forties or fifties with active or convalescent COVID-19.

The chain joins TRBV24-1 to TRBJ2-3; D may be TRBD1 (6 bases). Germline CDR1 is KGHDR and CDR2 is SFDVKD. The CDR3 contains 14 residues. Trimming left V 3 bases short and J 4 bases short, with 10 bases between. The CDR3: CATSDPRQADTQYF. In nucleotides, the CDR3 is TGTGCCACCAGTGATCCTCGACAGGCAGATACGCAGTATTTT.

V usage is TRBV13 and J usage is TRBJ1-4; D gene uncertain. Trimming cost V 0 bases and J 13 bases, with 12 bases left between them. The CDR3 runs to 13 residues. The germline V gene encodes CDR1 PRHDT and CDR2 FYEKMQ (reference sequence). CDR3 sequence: CASSLGLRDRLFF. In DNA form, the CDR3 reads TGTGCCAGCAGCTTAGGCCTGCGGGATAGACTGTTTTTT.

The CDR3 reads CASKDRGRTEAFF. CDR3 sequence (DNA): TGTGCCAGCAAGGACAGGGGGAGGACTGAAGCTTTCTTT. This chain joins TRBV27 and TRBJ1-1; TRBD1 matches 10 bases. CDR3 length: 13 amino acids. Losses at the gene ends were 7 bases for V and 5 bases for J; bases not matched to a gene: 4. Germline-derived CDR1 and CDR2 are MNHEY and SMNVEV (reference sequence).

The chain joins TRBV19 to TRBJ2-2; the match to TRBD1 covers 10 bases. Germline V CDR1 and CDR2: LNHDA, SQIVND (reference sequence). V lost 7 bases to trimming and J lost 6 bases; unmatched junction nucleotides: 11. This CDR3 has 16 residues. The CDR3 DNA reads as TGTGCCAGTACCGCCCCGGGACAGGGGTTCGCCGGGGAGCTGTTTTTT. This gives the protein CASTAPGQGFAGELFF.

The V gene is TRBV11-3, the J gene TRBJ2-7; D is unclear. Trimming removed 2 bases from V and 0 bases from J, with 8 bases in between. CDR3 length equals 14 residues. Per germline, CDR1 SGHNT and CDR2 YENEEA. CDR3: CASSLLSSSYEQYF. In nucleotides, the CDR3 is TGTGCCAGCAGCTTACTTAGTAGCTCCTACGAGCAGTACTTC.

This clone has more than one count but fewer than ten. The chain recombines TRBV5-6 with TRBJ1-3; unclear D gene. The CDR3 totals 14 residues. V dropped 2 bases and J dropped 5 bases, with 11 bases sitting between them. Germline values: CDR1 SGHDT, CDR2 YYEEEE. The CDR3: CASSFFGVRNTIYF. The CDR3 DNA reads TGTGCCAGCAGCTTCTTTGGAGTGCGAAACACCATATATTTT.

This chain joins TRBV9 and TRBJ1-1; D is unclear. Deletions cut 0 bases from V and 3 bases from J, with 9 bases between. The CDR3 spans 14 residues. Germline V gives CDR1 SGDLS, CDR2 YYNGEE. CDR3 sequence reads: CASSVGGTDTEAFF. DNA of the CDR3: TGTGCCAGCAGCGTAGGAGGAACGGACACTGAAGCTTTCTTT.

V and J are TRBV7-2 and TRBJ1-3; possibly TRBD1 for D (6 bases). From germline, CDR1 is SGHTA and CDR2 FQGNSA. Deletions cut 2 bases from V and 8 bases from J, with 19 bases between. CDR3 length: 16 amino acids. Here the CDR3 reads CASSLQGPGPYYTIYF. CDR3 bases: TGTGCCAGCAGCTTACAGGGGCCGGGGCCATATTACACCATATATTTT.

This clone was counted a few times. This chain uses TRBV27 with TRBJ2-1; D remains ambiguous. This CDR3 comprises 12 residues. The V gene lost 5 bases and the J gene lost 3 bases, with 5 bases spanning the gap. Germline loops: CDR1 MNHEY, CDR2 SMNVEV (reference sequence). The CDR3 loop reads CASSPGYNEQFF. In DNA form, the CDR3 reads TGTGCCAGCAGTCCAGGCTACAATGAGCAGTTCTTC.

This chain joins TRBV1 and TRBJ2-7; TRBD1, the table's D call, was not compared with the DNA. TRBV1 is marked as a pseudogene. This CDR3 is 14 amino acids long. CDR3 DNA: TGCACCAGCAGCCAGCACAGGGGACCGGACGAGCAGTACTTC. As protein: CTSSQHRGPDEQYF.

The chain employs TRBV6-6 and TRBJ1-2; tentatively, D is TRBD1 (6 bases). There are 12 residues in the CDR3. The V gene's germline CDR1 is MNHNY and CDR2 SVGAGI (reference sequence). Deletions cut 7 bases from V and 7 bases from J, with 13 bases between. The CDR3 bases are TGTGCCAGCAAGGAGGGGGGGGGTGGCTACACCTTC. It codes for CASKEGGGGYTF.

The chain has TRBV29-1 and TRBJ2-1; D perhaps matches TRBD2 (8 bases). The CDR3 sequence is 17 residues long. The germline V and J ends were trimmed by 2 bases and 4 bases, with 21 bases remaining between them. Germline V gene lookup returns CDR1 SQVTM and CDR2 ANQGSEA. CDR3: CSVEKGAAGGTYNEQFF. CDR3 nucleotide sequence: TGCAGCGTTGAAAAGGGGGCCGCGGGGGGCACTTACAATGAGCAGTTCTTC.

CDR3 coding DNA: TGTGCCAGCAGATACAGGGGCTCTGGAAACACCATATATTTT. Its translation: CASRYRGSGNTIYF. This rearrangement joins TRBV2 to TRBJ1-3; 7 bases line up with TRBD1. This CDR3 is built from 14 residues. The germline CDR1 and CDR2 sequences are SNHLY and FYNNEI. V lost 6 bases and J lost 0; bases outside the gene matches: 2.

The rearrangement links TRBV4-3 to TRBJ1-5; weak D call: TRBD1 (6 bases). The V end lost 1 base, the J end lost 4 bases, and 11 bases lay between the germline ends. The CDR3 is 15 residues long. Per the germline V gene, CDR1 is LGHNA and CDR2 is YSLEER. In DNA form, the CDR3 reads TGCGCCAGCAGCCAAGTACATGACAGGAATCAGCCCCAGCATTTT. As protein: CASSQVHDRNQPQHF.

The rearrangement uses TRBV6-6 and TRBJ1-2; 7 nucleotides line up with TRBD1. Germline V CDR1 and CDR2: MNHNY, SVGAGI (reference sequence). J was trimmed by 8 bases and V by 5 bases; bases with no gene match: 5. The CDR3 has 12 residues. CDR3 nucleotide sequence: TGTGCCAGCAGTCCTACAGGGGAAGGCTACACCTTC. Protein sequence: CASSPTGEGYTF.

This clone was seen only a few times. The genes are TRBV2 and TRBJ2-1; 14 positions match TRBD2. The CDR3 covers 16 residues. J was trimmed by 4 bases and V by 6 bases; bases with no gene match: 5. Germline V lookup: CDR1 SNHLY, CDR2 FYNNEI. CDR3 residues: CASSGTSGRGYNEQFF. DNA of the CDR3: TGTGCCAGCAGCGGGACTAGCGGGAGAGGGTACAATGAGCAGTTCTTC.

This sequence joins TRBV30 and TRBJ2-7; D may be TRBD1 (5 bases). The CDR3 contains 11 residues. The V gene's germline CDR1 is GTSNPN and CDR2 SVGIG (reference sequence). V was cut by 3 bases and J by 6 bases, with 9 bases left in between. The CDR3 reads CAWSRVGEQYF. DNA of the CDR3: TGTGCCTGGAGCAGGGTAGGCGAGCAGTACTTC.

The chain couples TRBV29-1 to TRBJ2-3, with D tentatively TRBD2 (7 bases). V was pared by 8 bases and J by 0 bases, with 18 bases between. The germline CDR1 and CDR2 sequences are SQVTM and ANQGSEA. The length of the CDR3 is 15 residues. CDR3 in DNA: TGCAGCACGGATGGGGGGGCAGAAAGCACAGATACGCAGTATTTT. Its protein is CSTDGGAESTDTQYF.

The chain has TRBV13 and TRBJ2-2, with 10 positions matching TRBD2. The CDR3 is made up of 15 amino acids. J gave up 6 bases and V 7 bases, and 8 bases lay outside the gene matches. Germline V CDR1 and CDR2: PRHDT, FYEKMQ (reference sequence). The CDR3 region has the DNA TGTGCCAGCACGCCCAGCGGGGGGGGCTCCGGGGAGCTGTTTTTT. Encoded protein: CASTPSGGGSGELFF.

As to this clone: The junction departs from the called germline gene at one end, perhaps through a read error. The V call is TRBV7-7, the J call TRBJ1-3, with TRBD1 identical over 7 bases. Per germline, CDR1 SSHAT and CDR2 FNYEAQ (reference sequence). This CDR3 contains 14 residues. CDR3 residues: CASSSGTAGNTIYF. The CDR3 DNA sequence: TGTGCTAGCAGCTCTGGGACAGCAGGAAACACCATATATTTT.

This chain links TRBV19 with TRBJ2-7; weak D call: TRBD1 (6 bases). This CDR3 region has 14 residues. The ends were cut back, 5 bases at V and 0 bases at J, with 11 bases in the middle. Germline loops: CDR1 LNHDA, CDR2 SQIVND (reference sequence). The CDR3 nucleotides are TGTGCCAGTAGTTCGGACAGCCACTCCTACGAGCAGTACTTC. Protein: CASSSDSHSYEQYF. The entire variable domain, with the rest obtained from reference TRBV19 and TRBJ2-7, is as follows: DGGITQSPKYLFRKEGQNVTLSCEQNLNHDAMYWYRQDPGQGLRLIYYSQIVNDFQKGDIAEGYSVSREKKESFPLTVTSAQKNPTAFYLCASSSDSHSYEQYFGPGTRLTVT.

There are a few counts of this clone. This CDR3 is CATKDRNTGELFF. The CDR3 region has the DNA TGTGCCACCAAAGACAGGAACACCGGGGAGCTGTTTTTT. The chain carries TRBV24-1 and TRBJ2-2; possibly TRBD1 for D (5 bases). This CDR3 is 13 amino acids long. V dropped 8 bases and J dropped 1 base, with 7 bases sitting between them. The germline V gene encodes CDR1 KGHDR and CDR2 SFDVKD.

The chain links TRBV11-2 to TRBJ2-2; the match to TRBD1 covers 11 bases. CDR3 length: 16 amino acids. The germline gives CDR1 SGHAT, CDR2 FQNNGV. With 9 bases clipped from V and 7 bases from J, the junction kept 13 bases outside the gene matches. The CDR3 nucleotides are TGTGCCAGTAGCCTGGGACAGGGGGTAGATGGCGGGGAGCTGTTTTTT. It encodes CASSLGQGVDGGELFF.

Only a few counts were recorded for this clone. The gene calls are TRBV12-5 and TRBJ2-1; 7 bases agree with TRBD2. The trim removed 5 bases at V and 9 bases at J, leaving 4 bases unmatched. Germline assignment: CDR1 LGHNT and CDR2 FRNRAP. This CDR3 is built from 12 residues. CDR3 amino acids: CASGPGLVEQFF. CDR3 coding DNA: TGTGCTAGTGGTCCTGGACTAGTTGAGCAGTTCTTC.

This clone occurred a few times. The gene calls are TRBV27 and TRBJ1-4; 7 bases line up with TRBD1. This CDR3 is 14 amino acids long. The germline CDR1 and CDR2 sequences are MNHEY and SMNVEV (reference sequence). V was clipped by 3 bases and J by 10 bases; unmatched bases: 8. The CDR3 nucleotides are TGTGCCAGCAGTTTTAACAGGGGAGAGGCAAAACTGTTTTTT. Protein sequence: CASSFNRGEAKLFF.

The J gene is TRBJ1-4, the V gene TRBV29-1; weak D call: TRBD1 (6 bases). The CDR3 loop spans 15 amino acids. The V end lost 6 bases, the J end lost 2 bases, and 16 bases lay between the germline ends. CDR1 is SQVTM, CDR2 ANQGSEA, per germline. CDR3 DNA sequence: TGCAGCGTCCGGGACACAAAAGGGACTAATGAAAAACTGTTTTTT. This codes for CSVRDTKGTNEKLFF.

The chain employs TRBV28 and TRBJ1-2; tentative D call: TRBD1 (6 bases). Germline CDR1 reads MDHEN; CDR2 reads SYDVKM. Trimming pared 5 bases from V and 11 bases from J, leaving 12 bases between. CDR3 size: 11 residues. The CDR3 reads CASSRRGIYTF. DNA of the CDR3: TGTGCCAGCAGTCGAAGGGGGATTTACACCTTC.

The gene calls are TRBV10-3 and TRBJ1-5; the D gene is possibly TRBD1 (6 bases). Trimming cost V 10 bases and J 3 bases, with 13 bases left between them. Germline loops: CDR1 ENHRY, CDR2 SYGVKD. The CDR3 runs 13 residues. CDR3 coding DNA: TGTGCCACAGGGGACGGGATCAATCAGCCCCAGCATTTT. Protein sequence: CATGDGINQPQHF.

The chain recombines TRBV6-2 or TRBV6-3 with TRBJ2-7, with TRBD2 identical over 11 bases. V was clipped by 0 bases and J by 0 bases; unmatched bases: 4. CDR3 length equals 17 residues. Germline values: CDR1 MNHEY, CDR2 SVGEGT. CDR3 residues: CASSYSASGRYSYEQYF. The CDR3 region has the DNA TGTGCCAGCAGTTACTCGGCTAGCGGGAGGTACTCCTACGAGCAGTACTTC.

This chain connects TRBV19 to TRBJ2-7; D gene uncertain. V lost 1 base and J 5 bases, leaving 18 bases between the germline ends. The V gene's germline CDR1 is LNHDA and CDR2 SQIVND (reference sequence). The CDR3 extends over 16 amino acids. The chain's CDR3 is CASSIGSVVGLDEQYF. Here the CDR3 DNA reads TGTGCCAGTAGTATAGGGTCAGTGGTGGGCCTGGACGAGCAGTACTTC. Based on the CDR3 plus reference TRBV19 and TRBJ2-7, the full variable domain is DGGITQSPKYLFRKEGQNVTLSCEQNLNHDAMYWYRQDPGQGLRLIYYSQIVNDFQKGDIAEGYSVSREKKESFPLTVTSAQKNPTAFYLCASSIGSVVGLDEQYFGPGTRLTVT.

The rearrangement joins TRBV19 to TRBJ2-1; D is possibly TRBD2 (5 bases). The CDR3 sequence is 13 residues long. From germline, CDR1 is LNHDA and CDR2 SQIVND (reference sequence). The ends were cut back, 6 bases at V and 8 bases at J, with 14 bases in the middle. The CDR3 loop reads CASSPDWNDEQFF. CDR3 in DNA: TGTGCCAGTAGCCCGGACTGGAACGATGAGCAGTTCTTC.